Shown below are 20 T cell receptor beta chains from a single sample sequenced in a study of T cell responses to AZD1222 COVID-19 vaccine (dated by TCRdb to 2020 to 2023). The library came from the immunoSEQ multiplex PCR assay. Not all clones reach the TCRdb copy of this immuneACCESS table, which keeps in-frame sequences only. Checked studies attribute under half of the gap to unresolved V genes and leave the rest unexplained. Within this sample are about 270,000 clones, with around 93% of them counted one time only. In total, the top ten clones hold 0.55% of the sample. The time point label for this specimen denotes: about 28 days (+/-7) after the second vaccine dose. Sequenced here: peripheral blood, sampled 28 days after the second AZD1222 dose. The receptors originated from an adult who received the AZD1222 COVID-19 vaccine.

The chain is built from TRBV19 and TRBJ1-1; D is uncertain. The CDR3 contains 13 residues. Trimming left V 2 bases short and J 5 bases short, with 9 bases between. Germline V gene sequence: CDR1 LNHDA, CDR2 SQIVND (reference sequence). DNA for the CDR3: TGTGCCAGTAGTATACCCTGGCAGACTGAAGCTTTCTTT. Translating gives CASSIPWQTEAFF. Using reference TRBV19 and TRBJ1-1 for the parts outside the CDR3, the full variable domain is DGGITQSPKYLFRKEGQNVTLSCEQNLNHDAMYWYRQDPGQGLRLIYYSQIVNDFQKGDIAEGYSVSREKKESFPLTVTSAQKNPTAFYLCASSIPWQTEAFFGQGTRLTVV.

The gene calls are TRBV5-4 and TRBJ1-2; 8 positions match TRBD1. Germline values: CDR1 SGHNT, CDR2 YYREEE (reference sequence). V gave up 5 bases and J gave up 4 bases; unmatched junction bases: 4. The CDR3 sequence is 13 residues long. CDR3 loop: CASRNRGTYGYTF. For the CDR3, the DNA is TGTGCCAGCAGGAACAGGGGGACCTATGGCTACACCTTC.

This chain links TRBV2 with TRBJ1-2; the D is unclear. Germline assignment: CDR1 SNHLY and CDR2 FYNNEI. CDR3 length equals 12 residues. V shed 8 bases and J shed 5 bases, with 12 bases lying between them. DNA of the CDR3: TGTGCCAGCCGCCTAAGGAGTTATGGCTACACCTTC. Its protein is CASRLRSYGYTF.

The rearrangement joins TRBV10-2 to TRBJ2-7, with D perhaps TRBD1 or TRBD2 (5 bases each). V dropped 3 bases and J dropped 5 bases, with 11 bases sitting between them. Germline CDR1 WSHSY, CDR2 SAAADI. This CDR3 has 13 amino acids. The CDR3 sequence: CASSDLGEDEQYF. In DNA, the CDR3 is TGCGCCAGCAGTGATCTGGGGGAAGACGAGCAGTACTTC.

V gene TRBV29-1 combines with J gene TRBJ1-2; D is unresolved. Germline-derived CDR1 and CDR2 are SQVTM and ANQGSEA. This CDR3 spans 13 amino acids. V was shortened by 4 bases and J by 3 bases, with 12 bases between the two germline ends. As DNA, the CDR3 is TGCAGCGTTGCCAGGTCTCAGGACTATGGCTACACCTTC. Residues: CSVARSQDYGYTF.

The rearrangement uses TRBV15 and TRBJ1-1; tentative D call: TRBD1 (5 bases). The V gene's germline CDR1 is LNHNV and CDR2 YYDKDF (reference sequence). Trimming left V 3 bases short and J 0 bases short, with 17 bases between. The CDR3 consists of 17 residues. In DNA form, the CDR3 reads TGTGCCACCAGCAGGGGGGTCGAGGACCTATTGAACACTGAAGCTTTCTTT. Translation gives CATSRGVEDLLNTEAFF.

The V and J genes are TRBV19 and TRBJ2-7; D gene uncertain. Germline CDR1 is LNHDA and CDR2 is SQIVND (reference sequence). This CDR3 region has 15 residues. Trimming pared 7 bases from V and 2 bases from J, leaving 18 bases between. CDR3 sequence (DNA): TGTGCCAGTACTCCCACAGTGGGGTCTCCCTACGAGCAGTACTTC. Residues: CASTPTVGSPYEQYF.

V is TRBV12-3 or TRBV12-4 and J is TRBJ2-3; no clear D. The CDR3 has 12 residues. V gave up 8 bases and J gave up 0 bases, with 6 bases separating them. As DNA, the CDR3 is TGTGCCAGCGAGCTGAGCACAGATACGCAGTATTTT. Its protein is CASELSTDTQYF.

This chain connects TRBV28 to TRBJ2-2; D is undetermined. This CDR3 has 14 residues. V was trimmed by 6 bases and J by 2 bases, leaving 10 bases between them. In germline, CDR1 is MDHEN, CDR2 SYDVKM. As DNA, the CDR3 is TGTGCCAGCAGGGAAAAGGGAAACACCGGGGAGCTGTTTTTT. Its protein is CASREKGNTGELFF.

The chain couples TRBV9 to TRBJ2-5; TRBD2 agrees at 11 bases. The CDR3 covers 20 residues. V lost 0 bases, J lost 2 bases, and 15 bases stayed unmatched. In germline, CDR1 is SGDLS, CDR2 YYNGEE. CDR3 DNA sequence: TGTGCCAGCAGCGTAGCCGGTGGTAGCGGGGGGGCAGCTTTTCAAGAGACCCAGTACTTC. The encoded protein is CASSVAGGSGGAAFQETQYF.

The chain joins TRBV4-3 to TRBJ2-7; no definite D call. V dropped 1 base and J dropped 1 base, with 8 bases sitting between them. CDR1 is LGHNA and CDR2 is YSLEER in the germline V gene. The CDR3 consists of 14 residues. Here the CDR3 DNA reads TGCGCCAGCAGCCAAGTTTACGGTTCCTACGAGCAGTACTTC. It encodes CASSQVYGSYEQYF.

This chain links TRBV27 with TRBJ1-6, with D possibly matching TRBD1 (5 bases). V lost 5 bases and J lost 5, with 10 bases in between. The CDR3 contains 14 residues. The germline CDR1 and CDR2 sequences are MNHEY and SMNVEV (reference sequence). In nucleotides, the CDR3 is TGTGCCAGCAGTCTCCGACAGAATAATTCACCCCTCCACTTT. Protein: CASSLRQNNSPLHF.

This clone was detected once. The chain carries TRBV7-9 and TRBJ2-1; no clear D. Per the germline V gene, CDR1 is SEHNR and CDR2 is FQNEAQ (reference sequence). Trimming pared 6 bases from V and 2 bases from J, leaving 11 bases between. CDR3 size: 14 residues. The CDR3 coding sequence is TGTGCCAGCAGATCTGACAAGCCCTACAATGAGCAGTTCTTC. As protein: CASRSDKPYNEQFF. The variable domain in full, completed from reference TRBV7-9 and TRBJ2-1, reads DTGVSQNPRHKITKRGQNVTFRCDPISEHNRLYWYRQTLGQGPEFLTYFQNEAQLEKSRLLSDRFSAERPKGSFSTLEIQRTEQGDSAMYLCASRSDKPYNEQFFGPGTRLTVL.

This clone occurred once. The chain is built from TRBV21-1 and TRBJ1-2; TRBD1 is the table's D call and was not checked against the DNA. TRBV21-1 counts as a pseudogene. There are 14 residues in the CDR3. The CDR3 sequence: CASSGSGGDYGYTF. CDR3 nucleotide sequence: TGTGCCAGCAGCGGGTCAGGGGGAGACTATGGCTACACCTTC.

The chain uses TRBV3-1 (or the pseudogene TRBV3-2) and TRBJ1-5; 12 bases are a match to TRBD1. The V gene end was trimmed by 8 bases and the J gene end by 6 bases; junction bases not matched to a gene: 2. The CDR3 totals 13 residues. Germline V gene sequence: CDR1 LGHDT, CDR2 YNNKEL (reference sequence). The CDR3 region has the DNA TGTGCCAGCGGGACAGGGGGCTTTCAGCCCCAGCATTTT. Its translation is CASGTGGFQPQHF.

CDR3 nucleotide sequence: TGTGCCAGCAGTGAAGCTCTGGCCGCAGGGACGCAGTATTTT. It encodes CASSEALAAGTQYF. V usage is TRBV2 and J usage is TRBJ2-3, with TRBD1 as a possible D gene (5 bases). The CDR3 has 14 residues. Germline CDR1 and CDR2: SNHLY and FYNNEI. The V and J ends lost 0 bases and 9 bases respectively, with 13 bases between them.

CDR3 region: CASSIQGADTEAFF. The CDR3 region has the DNA TGTGCCAGCAGCATCCAGGGGGCGGACACTGAAGCTTTCTTT. This rearrangement joins TRBV6-5 to TRBJ1-1; 8 bases line up with TRBD1. Germline values: CDR1 MNHEY, CDR2 SVGAGI. V was pared by 6 bases and J by 3 bases, with 6 bases of the junction left unmatched. This CDR3 has 14 amino acids.

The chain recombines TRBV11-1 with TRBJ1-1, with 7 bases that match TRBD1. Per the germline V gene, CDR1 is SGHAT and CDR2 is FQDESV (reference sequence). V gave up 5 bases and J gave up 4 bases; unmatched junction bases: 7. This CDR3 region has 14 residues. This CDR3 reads CASSPRTGVTEAFF. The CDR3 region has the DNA TGTGCCAGCAGCCCTAGAACAGGGGTCACTGAAGCTTTCTTT.

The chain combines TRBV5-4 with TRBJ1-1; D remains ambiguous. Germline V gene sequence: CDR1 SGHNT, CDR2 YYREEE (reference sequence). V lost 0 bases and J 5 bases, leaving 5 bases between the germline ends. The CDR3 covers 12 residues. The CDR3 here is CASSLGVTEAFF. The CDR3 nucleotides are TGTGCCAGCAGCTTGGGGGTAACTGAAGCTTTCTTT. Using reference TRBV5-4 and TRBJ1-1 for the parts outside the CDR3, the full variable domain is ETGVTQSPTHLIKTRGQQVTLRCSSQSGHNTVSWYQQALGQGPQFIFQYYREEENGRGNFPPRFSGLQFPNYSSELNVNALELDDSALYLCASSLGVTEAFFGQGTRLTVV.

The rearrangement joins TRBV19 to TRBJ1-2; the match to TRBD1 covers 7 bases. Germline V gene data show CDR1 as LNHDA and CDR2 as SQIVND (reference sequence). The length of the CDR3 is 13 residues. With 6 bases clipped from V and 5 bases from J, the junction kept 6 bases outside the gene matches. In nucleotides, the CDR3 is TGTGCCAGTAGGAGGGACAGCCAGTATGGCTACACCTTC. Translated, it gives CASRRDSQYGYTF.